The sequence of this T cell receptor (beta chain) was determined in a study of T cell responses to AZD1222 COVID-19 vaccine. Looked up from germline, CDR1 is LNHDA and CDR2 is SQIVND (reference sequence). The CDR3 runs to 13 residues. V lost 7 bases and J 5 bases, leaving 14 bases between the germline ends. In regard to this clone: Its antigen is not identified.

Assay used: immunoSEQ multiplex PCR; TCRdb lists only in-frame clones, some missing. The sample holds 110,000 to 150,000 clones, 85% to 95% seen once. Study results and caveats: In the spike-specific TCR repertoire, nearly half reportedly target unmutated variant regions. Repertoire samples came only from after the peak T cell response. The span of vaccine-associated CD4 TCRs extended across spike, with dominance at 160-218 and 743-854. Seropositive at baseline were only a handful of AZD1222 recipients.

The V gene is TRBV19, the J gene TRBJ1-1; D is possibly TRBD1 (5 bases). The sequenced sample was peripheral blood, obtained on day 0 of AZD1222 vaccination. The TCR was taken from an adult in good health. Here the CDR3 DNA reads TGTGCCAGTAACGGCAGGGCAAGGACTGAAGCTTTCTTT. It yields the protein CASNGRARTEAFF.